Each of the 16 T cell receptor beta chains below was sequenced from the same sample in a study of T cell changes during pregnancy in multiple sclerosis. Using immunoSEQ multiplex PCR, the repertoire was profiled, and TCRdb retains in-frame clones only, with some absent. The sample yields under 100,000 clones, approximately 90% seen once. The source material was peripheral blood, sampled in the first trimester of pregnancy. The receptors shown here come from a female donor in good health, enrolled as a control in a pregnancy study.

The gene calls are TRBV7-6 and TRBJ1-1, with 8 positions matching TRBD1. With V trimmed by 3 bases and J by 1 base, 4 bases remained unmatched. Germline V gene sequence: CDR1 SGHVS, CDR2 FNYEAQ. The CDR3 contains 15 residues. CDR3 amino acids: CASSLSGTGNTEAFF. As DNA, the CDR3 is TGTGCCAGCAGCTTGAGCGGGACAGGGAACACTGAAGCTTTCTTT.

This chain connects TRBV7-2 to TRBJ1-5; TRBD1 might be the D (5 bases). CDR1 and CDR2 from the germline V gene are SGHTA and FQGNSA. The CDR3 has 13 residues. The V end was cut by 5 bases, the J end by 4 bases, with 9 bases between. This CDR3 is CASSQNRNQPQHF. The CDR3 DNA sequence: TGTGCCAGCAGCCAGAACAGGAATCAGCCCCAGCATTTT.

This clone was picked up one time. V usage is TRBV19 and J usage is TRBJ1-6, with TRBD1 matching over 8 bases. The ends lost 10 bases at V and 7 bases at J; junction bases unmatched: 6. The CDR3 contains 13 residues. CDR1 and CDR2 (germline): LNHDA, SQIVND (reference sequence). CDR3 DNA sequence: TGTGCCACTTTGGACAGGGACAATTCACCCCTCCACTTT. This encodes CATLDRDNSPLHF.

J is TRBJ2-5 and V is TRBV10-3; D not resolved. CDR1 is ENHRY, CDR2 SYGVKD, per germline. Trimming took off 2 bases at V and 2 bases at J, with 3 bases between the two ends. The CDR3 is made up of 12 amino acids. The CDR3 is CAISEVQETQYF. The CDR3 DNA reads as TGTGCCATCAGTGAGGTACAAGAGACCCAGTACTTC.

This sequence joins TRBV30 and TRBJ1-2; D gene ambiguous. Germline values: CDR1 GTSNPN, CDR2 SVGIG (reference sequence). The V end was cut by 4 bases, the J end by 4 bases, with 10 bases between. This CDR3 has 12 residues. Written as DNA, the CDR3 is TGTGCCTGGAACTTGCCTGGCTATGGCTACACCTTC. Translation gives CAWNLPGYGYTF.

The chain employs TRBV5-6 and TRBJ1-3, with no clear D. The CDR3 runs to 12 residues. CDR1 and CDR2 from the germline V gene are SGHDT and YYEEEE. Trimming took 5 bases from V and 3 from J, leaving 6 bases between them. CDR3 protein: CASSPGGNTIYF. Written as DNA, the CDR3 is TGTGCCAGCAGTCCCGGTGGAAACACCATATATTTT.

CDR3 nucleotide sequence: TGTGCCAGCAGTCCACAGACTAGCGGGGGATCCTACGAGCAGTACTTC. It yields the protein CASSPQTSGGSYEQYF. The chain combines TRBV4-2 with TRBJ2-7; 12 bases are a match to TRBD2. The V gene end was trimmed by 6 bases and the J gene end by 1 base; junction bases not matched to a gene: 7. The CDR3 is 16 amino acids. Germline V gene data show CDR1 as LGHNA and CDR2 as YNFKEQ.

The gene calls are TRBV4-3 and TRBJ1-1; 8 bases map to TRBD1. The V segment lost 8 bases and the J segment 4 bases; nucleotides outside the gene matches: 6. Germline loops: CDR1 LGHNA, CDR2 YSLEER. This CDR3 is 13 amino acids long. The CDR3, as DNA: TGCGCCAGCTCCAGGGGGCCGAGCACTGAAGCTTTCTTT. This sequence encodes CASSRGPSTEAFF.

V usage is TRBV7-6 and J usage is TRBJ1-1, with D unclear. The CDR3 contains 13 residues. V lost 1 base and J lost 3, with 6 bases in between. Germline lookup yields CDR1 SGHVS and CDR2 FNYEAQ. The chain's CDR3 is CASSLDGDTEAFF. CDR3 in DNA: TGTGCCAGCAGCTTAGACGGGGACACTGAAGCTTTCTTT.

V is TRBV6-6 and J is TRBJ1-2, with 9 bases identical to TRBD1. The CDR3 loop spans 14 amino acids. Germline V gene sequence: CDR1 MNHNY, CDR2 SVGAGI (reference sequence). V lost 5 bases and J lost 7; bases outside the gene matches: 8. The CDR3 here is CASSASQGALGYTF. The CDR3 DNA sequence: TGTGCCAGCAGTGCGTCACAGGGGGCGCTTGGCTACACCTTC.

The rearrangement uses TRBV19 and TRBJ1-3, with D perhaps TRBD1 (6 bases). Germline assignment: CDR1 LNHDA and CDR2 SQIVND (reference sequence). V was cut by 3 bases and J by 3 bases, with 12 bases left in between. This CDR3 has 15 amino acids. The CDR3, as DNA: TGTGCCAGTAGTATGGGGGACATTGTTGGAAACACCATATATTTT. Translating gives CASSMGDIVGNTIYF.

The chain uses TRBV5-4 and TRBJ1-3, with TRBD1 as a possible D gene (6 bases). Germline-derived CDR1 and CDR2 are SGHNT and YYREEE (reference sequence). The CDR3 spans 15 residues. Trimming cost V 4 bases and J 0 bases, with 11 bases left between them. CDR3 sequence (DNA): TGTGCCAGCAGCCGTGGACAGACCTCTGGAAACACCATATATTTT. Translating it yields CASSRGQTSGNTIYF.

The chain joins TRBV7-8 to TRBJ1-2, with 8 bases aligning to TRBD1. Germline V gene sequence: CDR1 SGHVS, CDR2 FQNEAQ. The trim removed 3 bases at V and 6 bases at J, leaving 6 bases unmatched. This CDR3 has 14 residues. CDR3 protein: CASSFSRGLDGYTF. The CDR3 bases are TGTGCCAGCAGCTTTAGCAGGGGGCTTGATGGCTACACCTTC.

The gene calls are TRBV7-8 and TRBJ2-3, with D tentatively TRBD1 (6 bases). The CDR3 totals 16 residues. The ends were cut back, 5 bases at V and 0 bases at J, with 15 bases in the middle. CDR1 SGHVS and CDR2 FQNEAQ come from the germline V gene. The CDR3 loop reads CASSLYGGPSTDTQYF. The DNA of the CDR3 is TGTGCCAGCAGCCTCTATGGGGGCCCTAGCACAGATACGCAGTATTTT.

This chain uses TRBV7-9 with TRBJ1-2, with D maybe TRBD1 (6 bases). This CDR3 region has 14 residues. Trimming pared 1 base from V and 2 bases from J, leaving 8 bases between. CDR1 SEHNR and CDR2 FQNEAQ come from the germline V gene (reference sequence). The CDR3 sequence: CASSLGTGNYGYTF. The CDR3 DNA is TGTGCCAGCAGCTTAGGAACAGGGAACTATGGCTACACCTTC.

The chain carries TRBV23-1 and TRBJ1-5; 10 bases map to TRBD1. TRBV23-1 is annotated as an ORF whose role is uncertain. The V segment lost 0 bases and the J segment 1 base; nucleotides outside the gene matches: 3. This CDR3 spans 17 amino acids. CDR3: CASSQSVGQGSNQPQHF. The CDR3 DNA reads TGCGCCAGCAGTCAATCTGTGGGACAGGGGAGCAATCAGCCCCAGCATTTT.